This T cell receptor beta chain derives from a study of CD4 T cell repertoires in COVID-19. Repertoires were generated with immunoSEQ multiplex PCR, while TCRdb's copy carries only in-frame clones and drops some. The top ten clones hold about 0.5% of a sample with 65,000 to 95,000 clones, 83% of them seen once. Germline V lookup: CDR1 MNHEY, CDR2 SMNVEV (reference sequence). This CDR3 is 15 amino acids long. The ends were cut back, 1 base at V and 2 bases at J, with 12 bases in the middle. This rearrangement joins TRBV27 to TRBJ2-7, with a weak D call TRBD2 (7 bases). The sample was CD4+ T cells from peripheral blood, taken after recovery from COVID-19. The TCR was taken from a human donor who had COVID-19. CDR3 amino acids: CASSLYEGGPYEQYF. In DNA, the CDR3 is TGTGCCAGCAGTTTATATGAGGGGGGGCCCTACGAGCAGTACTTC.